A single sample is the source of the 17 T cell receptor beta chains below, sequenced in a study of long-term antiretroviral therapy in people with HIV. Runs used v3.0 of the immunoSEQ assay and were done at survey level. Repertoires were generated with immunoSEQ multiplex PCR, while TCRdb's copy carries only in-frame clones and drops some. Of about 22,000 clones in the sample, just over 85% were seen once. Material: unsorted PBMCs, obtained 1.8 years before starting antiretroviral therapy. The receptors originated from a woman aged 25 to 39 with HIV.

The chain combines TRBV15 with TRBJ2-5; D perhaps matches TRBD1 (5 bases). Germline lookup yields CDR1 LNHNV and CDR2 YYDKDF (reference sequence). Trimming left V 3 bases short and J 1 base short, with 9 bases between. The CDR3 is 14 amino acids. The CDR3 loop reads CATSSRAGQETQYF. The CDR3 nucleotides read TGTGCCACCAGCAGCAGGGCTGGCCAAGAGACCCAGTACTTC. Based on the CDR3 plus reference TRBV15 and TRBJ2-5, the full variable domain is DAMVIQNPRYQVTQFGKPVTLSCSQTLNHNVMYWYQQKSSQAPKLLFHYYDKDFNNEADTPDNFQSRRPNTSFCFLDIRSPGLGDTAMYLCATSSRAGQETQYFGPGTRLLVL.

The genes are TRBV5-1 and TRBJ1-1; possible D gene TRBD1, 5 bases. The germline CDR1 and CDR2 sequences are SGHRS and YFSETQ. CDR3 length: 16 amino acids. V lost 3 bases and J lost 2, with 17 bases in between. CDR3 coding DNA: TGCGCCAGCAGCTACCGAAACAGGTCCCAAAACACTGAAGCTTTCTTT. Protein product: CASSYRNRSQNTEAFF.

The chain joins TRBV2 to TRBJ2-7; D might be TRBD2 (6 bases). CDR1 and CDR2 (germline): SNHLY, FYNNEI. The CDR3 consists of 11 residues. The V and J ends lost 8 bases and 8 bases respectively, with 13 bases between them. The CDR3 here is CASGRTTQQYV. In DNA, the CDR3 is TGTGCCAGCGGCCGGACTACTCAGCAGTACGTC.

The CDR3 spells CSVAGQVNTEAFF. The CDR3 coding sequence is TGCAGCGTTGCTGGACAGGTGAACACTGAAGCTTTCTTT. The V call is TRBV29-1, the J call TRBJ1-1; 7 bases map to TRBD1. The CDR3 totals 13 residues. Germline trimming cut 4 bases from V and 0 bases from J; bases unmatched to any gene: 2. Germline CDR1 reads SQVTM; CDR2 reads ANQGSEA.

The chain carries TRBV29-1 and TRBJ1-1, with a weak D call TRBD1 (5 bases). Germline V CDR1 and CDR2: SQVTM, ANQGSEA. Between the trimmed V and J ends, which lost 4 bases and 0 bases, there was a span of 18 bases. The CDR3 has 16 residues. The CDR3 DNA sequence: TGCAGCGTTGTGGATGAGGCGGGGACCCTGAACACTGAAGCTTTCTTT. Protein sequence: CSVVDEAGTLNTEAFF.

V usage is TRBV4-1 and J usage is TRBJ1-1; D is possibly TRBD1 (6 bases). Trimming stripped 2 bases from V and 3 bases from J, with 25 bases between. Germline V CDR1 and CDR2: MGHRA, YSYEKL. CDR3 size: 19 residues. DNA for the CDR3: TGCGCCAGCAGCCAACCCTCGGCGGGGGCGCGGGGCAAGGACACTGAAGCTTTCTTT. Protein sequence: CASSQPSAGARGKDTEAFF.

The V call is TRBV7-3, the J call TRBJ1-1; D is ambiguous. Germline assignment: CDR1 SGHTA and CDR2 FQGTGA. The CDR3 runs 11 residues. The V gene lost 10 bases and the J gene lost 1 base, with 7 bases spanning the gap. This CDR3 reads CANSQNTEAFF. In DNA form, the CDR3 reads TGTGCCAACTCCCAGAACACTGAAGCTTTCTTT.

The rearrangement links TRBV9 to TRBJ2-2; D gene uncertain. There are 17 residues in the CDR3. The germline CDR1 and CDR2 sequences are SGDLS and YYNGEE. Trimming removed 0 bases at V and 1 base at J, with 13 bases between. The DNA of the CDR3 is TGTGCCAGCAGCGTAGCCTTCGGACCGGTGAACACCGGGGAGCTGTTTTTT. Its translation: CASSVAFGPVNTGELFF.

V gene TRBV4-1 combines with J gene TRBJ1-2; tentative D call: TRBD1 (5 bases). Germline V lookup: CDR1 MGHRA, CDR2 YSYEKL. This CDR3 spans 16 amino acids. V gave up 1 base and J gave up 2 bases, with 14 bases separating them. CDR3 sequence: CASSQGPGTGNYGYTF. In nucleotides, the CDR3 is TGCGCCAGCAGCCAAGGTCCCGGAACAGGAAACTATGGCTACACCTTC.

The chain has TRBV19 and TRBJ1-1; D is perhaps TRBD1 (5 bases). Germline assignment: CDR1 LNHDA and CDR2 SQIVND (reference sequence). CDR3 length: 12 amino acids. The V gene lost 7 bases and the J gene lost 6 bases, with 12 bases spanning the gap. CDR3 sequence reads: CASTSGVSEAFF. CDR3 nucleotide sequence: TGTGCCAGTACCTCGGGGGTGTCTGAAGCTTTCTTT.

The chain is built from TRBV10-1 and TRBJ2-7; the D gene could be TRBD1 or TRBD2 (6 bases each). The V and J ends lost 6 bases and 7 bases respectively, with 28 bases between them. CDR3 length equals 17 residues. Germline V gene sequence: CDR1 WNHNN, CDR2 SYGVQD (reference sequence). The CDR3 sequence is CASREGAGHGPFREQYV. The DNA for the CDR3 is TGCGCCAGCAGGGAAGGGGCGGGACACGGACCTTTTCGAGAGCAGTACGTC.

This clone has only one observation. J is TRBJ1-5 and V is TRBV6-5; D gene unclear. V was clipped by 6 bases and J by 7 bases, with 10 bases between them. The CDR3 is 12 amino acids. The germline V gene encodes CDR1 MNHEY and CDR2 SVGAGI. The CDR3 DNA reads as TGTGCCAGCAGGGGGTTCGGCCAGCCCCAGCATTTT. Translated, it gives CASRGFGQPQHF.

J is TRBJ1-2 and V is TRBV19, with a possible D match to TRBD1 (6 bases). CDR1 and CDR2 (germline): LNHDA, SQIVND (reference sequence). V lost 7 bases and J 3 bases, leaving 18 bases between the germline ends. The CDR3 is 15 residues long. This CDR3 is CASTETGKEDYGYTF. CDR3 in DNA: TGTGCCAGTACTGAAACAGGGAAGGAGGACTATGGCTACACCTTC.

This clone occurred a few times. The chain carries TRBV2 and TRBJ2-7; weak D call: TRBD2 (5 bases). The CDR3 has 15 residues. Germline loops: CDR1 SNHLY, CDR2 FYNNEI. The V gene lost 2 bases and the J gene lost 6 bases, with 17 bases spanning the gap. CDR3 loop: CASSESSKTVIEQYV. The CDR3 DNA reads as TGTGCCAGCAGTGAATCTAGCAAGACGGTCATCGAGCAGTACGTC.

This chain links TRBV11-2 with TRBJ2-2; D is ambiguous. Germline lookup yields CDR1 SGHAT and CDR2 FQNNGV. This CDR3 is 13 amino acids long. With 0 bases removed from V and 8 bases from J, the gap between germline ends came to 7 bases. The CDR3 DNA is TGTGCCAGCAGCTTAGATTTCAAAGGGGAGCTGTTTTTT. It encodes CASSLDFKGELFF. Full variable domain (remainder filled in from reference TRBV11-2 and TRBJ2-2): EAGVAQSPRYKIIEKRQSVAFWCNPISGHATLYWYQQILGQGPKLLIQFQNNGVVDDSQLPKDRFSAERLKGVDSTLKIQPAKLEDSAVYLCASSLDFKGELFFGEGSRLTVL.

The J gene is TRBJ2-3, the V gene TRBV2; D is ambiguous. The germline V gene encodes CDR1 SNHLY and CDR2 FYNNEI. CDR3 length: 13 residues. With 1 base removed from V and 5 bases from J, the gap between germline ends came to 7 bases. This CDR3 reads CASSEGVGDTQYF. The CDR3 nucleotides read TGTGCCAGCAGTGAAGGGGTAGGAGATACGCAGTATTTT. The whole variable domain, remainder taken from reference TRBV2 and TRBJ2-3, is EPEVTQTPSHQVTQMGQEVILRCVPISNHLYFYWYRQILGQKVEFLVSFYNNEISEKSEIFDDQFSVERPDGSNFTLKIRSTKLEDSAMYFCASSEGVGDTQYFGPGTRLTVL.

The chain combines TRBV6-1 with TRBJ2-3; 9 bases match TRBD1. The CDR3 is made up of 15 amino acids. CDR1 and CDR2 (germline): MNHNS, SASEGT. V gave up 2 bases and J gave up 3 bases; unmatched junction bases: 3. CDR3 DNA sequence: TGTGCCAGCAGTGAAAGGGACAGGGAAACAGATACGCAGTATTTT. This codes for CASSERDRETDTQYF.